This T cell receptor (beta chain) originates from a study of shared clonotypes between healthy human individuals. Study results and caveats: Sorted-subset sequencing, rarefaction showed, was incomplete despite large depth. Only blood samples were collected, and tissue repertoires likely differ.

A word on this clone: The antigen remains unidentified.

CD45RO-negative, CCR7-selected cells formed the naive CD8 fraction, which excluded terminally differentiated effector memory CD45RA+ cells. Clones were read by immunoSEQ multiplex PCR, and TCRdb kept only the in-frame ones, dropping some. This repertoire shows 1.5 million to 2.5 million clones, roughly 94% found once; its top ten account for around 1.2%. The germline gives CDR1 LGHNT, CDR2 FRNRAP. The CDR3 loop spans 13 amino acids. V shed 3 bases and J shed 6 bases, with 11 bases lying between them. Sequencing was done on a sample of naive CD8+ T cells sorted from blood. The TCR sequence derives from a young man in good health. This chain joins TRBV12-5 and TRBJ1-2, with D possibly TRBD1 on 6 matching bases. This CDR3 is CASGFLGGDGYTF. The CDR3 bases are TGTGCTAGTGGTTTTTTGGGGGGCGATGGCTACACCTTC.